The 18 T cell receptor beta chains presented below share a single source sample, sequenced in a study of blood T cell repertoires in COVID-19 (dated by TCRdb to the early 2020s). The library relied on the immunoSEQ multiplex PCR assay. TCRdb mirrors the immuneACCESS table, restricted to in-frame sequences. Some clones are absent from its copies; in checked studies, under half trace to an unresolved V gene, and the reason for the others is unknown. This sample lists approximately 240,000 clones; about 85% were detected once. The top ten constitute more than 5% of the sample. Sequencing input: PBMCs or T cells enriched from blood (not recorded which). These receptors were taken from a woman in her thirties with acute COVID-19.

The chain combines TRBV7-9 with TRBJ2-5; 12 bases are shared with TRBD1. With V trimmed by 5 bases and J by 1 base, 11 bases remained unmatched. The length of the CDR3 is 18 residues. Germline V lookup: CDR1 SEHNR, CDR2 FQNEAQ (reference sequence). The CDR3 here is CASSGDRGHLPSQETQYF. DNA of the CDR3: TGTGCCAGCAGCGGGGACAGGGGGCACCTACCAAGCCAAGAGACCCAGTACTTC. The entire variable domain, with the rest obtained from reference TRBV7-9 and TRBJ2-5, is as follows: DTGVSQNPRHKITKRGQNVTFRCDPISEHNRLYWYRQTLGQGPEFLTYFQNEAQLEKSRLLSDRFSAERPKGSFSTLEIQRTEQGDSAMYLCASSGDRGHLPSQETQYFGPGTRLLVL.

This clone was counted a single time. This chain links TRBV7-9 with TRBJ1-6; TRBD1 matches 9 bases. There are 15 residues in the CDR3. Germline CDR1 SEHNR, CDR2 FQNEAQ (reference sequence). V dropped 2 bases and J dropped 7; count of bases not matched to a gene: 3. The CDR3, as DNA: TGTGCCAGCAGCTTATCGGGACAGGGAAATTCACCCCTCCACTTT. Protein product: CASSLSGQGNSPLHF.

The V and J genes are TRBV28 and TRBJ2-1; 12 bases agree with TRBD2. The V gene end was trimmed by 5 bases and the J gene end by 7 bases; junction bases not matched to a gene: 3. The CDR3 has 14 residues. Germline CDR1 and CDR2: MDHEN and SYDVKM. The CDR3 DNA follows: TGTGCCAGCAGTCTGACTAGCGGGAGAAATGAGCAGTTCTTC. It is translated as CASSLTSGRNEQFF.

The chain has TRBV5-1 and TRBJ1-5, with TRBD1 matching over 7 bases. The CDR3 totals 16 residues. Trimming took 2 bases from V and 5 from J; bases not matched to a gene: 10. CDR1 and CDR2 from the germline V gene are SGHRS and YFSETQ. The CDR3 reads CASSLGGLSSHQPQHF. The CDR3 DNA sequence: TGCGCCAGCAGCTTAGGGGGCTTATCGTCCCATCAGCCCCAGCATTTT.

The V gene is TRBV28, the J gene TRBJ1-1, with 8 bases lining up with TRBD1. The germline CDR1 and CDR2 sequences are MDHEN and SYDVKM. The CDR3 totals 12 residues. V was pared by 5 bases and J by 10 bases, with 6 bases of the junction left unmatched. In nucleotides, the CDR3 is TGTGCCAGCAGTGAGCAGGGGGCGCGAGCTTTCTTT. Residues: CASSEQGARAFF.

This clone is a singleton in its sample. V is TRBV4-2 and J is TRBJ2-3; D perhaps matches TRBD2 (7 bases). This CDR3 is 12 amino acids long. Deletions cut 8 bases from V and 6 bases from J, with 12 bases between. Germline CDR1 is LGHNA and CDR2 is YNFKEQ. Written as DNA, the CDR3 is TGTGCCAGCGCCGCGGGGGCCGATACGCAGTATTTT. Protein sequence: CASAAGADTQYF.

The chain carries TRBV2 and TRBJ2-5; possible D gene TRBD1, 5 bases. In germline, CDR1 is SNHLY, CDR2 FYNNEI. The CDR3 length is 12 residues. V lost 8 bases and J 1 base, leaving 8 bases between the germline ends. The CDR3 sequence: CASDRAQETQYF. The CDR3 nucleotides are TGTGCCAGCGACAGAGCCCAAGAGACCCAGTACTTC. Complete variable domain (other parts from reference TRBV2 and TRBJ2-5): EPEVTQTPSHQVTQMGQEVILRCVPISNHLYFYWYRQILGQKVEFLVSFYNNEISEKSEIFDDQFSVERPDGSNFTLKIRSTKLEDSAMYFCASDRAQETQYFGPGTRLLVL.

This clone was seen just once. CDR3: CASSVAQQGSNQPQHF. For the CDR3, the DNA is TGCGCCAGCAGTGTGGCCCAACAGGGAAGCAATCAGCCCCAGCATTTT. This chain links TRBV10-2 with TRBJ1-5; possible D gene TRBD1, 6 bases. The CDR3 loop spans 16 amino acids. V lost 4 bases to trimming and J lost 1 base, with 14 bases between them. Germline loops: CDR1 WSHSY, CDR2 SAAADI.

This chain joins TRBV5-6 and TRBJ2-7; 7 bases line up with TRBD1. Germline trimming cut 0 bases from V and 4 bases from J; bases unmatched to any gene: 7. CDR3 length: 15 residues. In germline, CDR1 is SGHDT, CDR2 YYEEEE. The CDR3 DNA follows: TGTGCCAGCAGCTTGGTGGGTACAGGGGAATACGAGCAGTACTTC. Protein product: CASSLVGTGEYEQYF.

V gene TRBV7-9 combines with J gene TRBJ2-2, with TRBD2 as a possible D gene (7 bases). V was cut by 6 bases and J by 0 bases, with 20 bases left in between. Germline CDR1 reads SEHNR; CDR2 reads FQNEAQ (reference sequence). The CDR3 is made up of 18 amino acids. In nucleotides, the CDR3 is TGTGCCAGCAGACCCTCTAGGGGGGGAGTCCCGAACACCGGGGAGCTGTTTTTT. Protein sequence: CASRPSRGGVPNTGELFF.

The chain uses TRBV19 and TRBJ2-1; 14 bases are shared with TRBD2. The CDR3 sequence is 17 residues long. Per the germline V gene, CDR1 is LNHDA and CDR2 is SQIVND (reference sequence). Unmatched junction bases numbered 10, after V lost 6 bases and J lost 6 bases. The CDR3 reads CASSPGLAGVWSNEQFF. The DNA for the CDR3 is TGTGCCAGTAGCCCGGGACTAGCGGGAGTCTGGTCCAATGAGCAGTTCTTC.

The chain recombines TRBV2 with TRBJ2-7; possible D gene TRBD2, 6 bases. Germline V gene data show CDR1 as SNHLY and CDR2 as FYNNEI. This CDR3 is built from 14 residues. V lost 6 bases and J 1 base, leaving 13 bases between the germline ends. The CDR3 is CASRPDGLSYEQYF. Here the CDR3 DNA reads TGTGCCAGCAGACCGGACGGACTATCCTACGAGCAGTACTTC.

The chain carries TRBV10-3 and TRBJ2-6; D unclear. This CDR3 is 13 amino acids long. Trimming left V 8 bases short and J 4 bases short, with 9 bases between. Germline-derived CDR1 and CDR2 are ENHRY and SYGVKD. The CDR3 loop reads CAIEREGANVLTF. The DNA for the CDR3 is TGTGCCATCGAAAGAGAAGGGGCCAACGTCCTGACTTTC.

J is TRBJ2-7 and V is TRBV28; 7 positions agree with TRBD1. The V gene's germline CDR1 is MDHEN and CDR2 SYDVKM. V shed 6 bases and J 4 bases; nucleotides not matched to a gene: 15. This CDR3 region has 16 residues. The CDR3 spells CASRPPRQGEGYEQYF. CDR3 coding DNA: TGTGCCAGCAGACCTCCCCGACAGGGCGAGGGGTACGAGCAGTACTTC.

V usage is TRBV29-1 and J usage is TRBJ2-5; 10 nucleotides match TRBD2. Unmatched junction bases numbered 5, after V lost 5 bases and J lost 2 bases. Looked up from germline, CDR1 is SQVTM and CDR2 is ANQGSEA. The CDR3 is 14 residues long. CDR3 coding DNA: TGCAGCGTTTGCTGGACTAGCGGACAAGAGACCCAGTACTTC. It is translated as CSVCWTSGQETQYF.

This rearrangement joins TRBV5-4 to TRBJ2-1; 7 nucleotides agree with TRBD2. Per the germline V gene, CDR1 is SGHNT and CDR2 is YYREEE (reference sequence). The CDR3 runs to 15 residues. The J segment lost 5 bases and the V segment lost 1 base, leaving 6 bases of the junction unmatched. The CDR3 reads CASSLSRLADNEQFF. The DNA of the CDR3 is TGTGCCAGCAGCTTGTCGAGACTAGCTGACAATGAGCAGTTCTTC.

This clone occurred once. CDR3 in amino acids: CASSLIGSVQETQYF. The CDR3, as DNA: TGTGCCAGCAGCTTAATAGGCAGCGTCCAAGAGACCCAGTACTTC. This rearrangement joins TRBV11-2 to TRBJ2-5; the D is unclear. CDR1 and CDR2 (germline): SGHAT, FQNNGV. The CDR3 runs 15 residues. Trimming shortened V by 2 bases and J by 1 base, and 11 bases separated the two germline ends. Full variable domain (missing parts from reference TRBV11-2 and TRBJ2-5): EAGVAQSPRYKIIEKRQSVAFWCNPISGHATLYWYQQILGQGPKLLIQFQNNGVVDDSQLPKDRFSAERLKGVDSTLKIQPAKLEDSAVYLCASSLIGSVQETQYFGPGTRLLVL.

CDR3 sequence: CASSPALIFTGELFF. The CDR3 DNA reads TGTGCCAGCAGCCCCGCACTGATTTTCACCGGGGAGCTGTTTTTT. The chain couples TRBV9 to TRBJ2-2; D gene unclear. V shed 4 bases and J shed 4 bases, with 14 bases lying between them. CDR1 and CDR2 (germline): SGDLS, YYNGEE. This CDR3 is 15 amino acids long.